The rows below give T cell receptor beta chains drawn from one sample of a study of CXCR3-negative and CXCR3-positive naive CD8 T cells. Reprocessing the 5' RACE reads, TCRdb reports a single entry for every CDR3 protein and omits DNA. The specimen's table records tens of thousands of distinct CDR3 sequences. The sequencing sample was made of naive CXCR3+ CD8+ T cells from blood. All receptors derive from a human donor in good health. Some clones in this sample may be carry-over from other donors' samples. The CDR3 runs from the conserved cysteine through the conserved F or W.

j_call: TRBJ2-2; v_call: TRBV28; cdr3_aa: CASSTRTGPGELFF
j_call: TRBJ2-4; v_call: TRBV19; cdr3_aa: CASVKANIQYF
j_call: TRBJ2-7; v_call: TRBV10-2; cdr3_aa: CASREKGTGTYEQYF
j_call: TRBJ2-5; v_call: TRBV4-2; cdr3_aa: CASSLGLAEETQYF
j_call: TRBJ1-1; v_call: TRBV28; cdr3_aa: CASGLGVTEAFF
j_call: TRBJ2-1; v_call: TRBV6-5; cdr3_aa: CASSYSIPSGGNEQFF
j_call: TRBJ1-1; v_call: TRBV29-1; cdr3_aa: CSVGEYTEAFF
j_call: TRBJ2-7; v_call: TRBV4-3; cdr3_aa: CASSQVAGGPYEQYF
j_call: TRBJ1-2; v_call: TRBV4-3; cdr3_aa: CASSQGLGPYGYTF
j_call: TRBJ2-7; v_call: TRBV6-6; cdr3_aa: CASLREDYEQYF
j_call: TRBJ1-6; v_call: TRBV7-2; cdr3_aa: CASSLGSMVGGSPLHF
j_call: TRBJ2-2; v_call: TRBV29-1; cdr3_aa: CSFRISGELFF
j_call: TRBJ2-5; v_call: TRBV7-8; cdr3_aa: CASIKPDGLPDGTQYF
j_call: TRBJ2-3; v_call: TRBV6-2/TRBV6-3; cdr3_aa: CASSRSPQRSDTQYF
j_call: TRBJ2-7; v_call: TRBV29-1; cdr3_aa: CSVEGGERGYEQYF
j_call: TRBJ2-2; v_call: TRBV2; cdr3_aa: CASSEAGGELFF
j_call: TRBJ2-1; v_call: TRBV20-1; cdr3_aa: CSARDIDIYNEQFF
j_call: TRBJ1-2; v_call: TRBV10-3; cdr3_aa: CATQGSEGYTF
j_call: TRBJ2-7; v_call: TRBV28; cdr3_aa: CASSAQLAGTAYEQYF
j_call: TRBJ1-5; v_call: TRBV15; cdr3_aa: CATARGAGQPQHF
j_call: TRBJ1-5; v_call: TRBV10-1; cdr3_aa: CAITKDRGRDSNQPQHF
j_call: TRBJ2-1; v_call: TRBV5-1; cdr3_aa: CASSFFGALVYNEQFF
j_call: TRBJ2-7; v_call: TRBV27; cdr3_aa: CASSLGQGPNEQYF
j_call: TRBJ2-7; v_call: TRBV5-4; cdr3_aa: CASSLGVGEQYF
j_call: TRBJ1-1; v_call: TRBV12-3/TRBV12-4; cdr3_aa: CASSYDRGNTEAFF
j_call: TRBJ1-1; v_call: TRBV6-6; cdr3_aa: CASSYSGQGLTEAFF
j_call: TRBJ2-5; v_call: TRBV7-9; cdr3_aa: CASSSPPNPRETQYF
j_call: TRBJ2-1; v_call: TRBV5-1; cdr3_aa: CASSLNNEQFF
j_call: TRBJ2-7; v_call: TRBV12-3/TRBV12-4; cdr3_aa: CASRVHSYEQYF
j_call: TRBJ2-1; v_call: TRBV12-3/TRBV12-4; cdr3_aa: CASTWGVDEQFF
j_call: TRBJ1-2; v_call: TRBV9; cdr3_aa: CASSAPGTGGFGYTF
j_call: TRBJ2-3; v_call: TRBV6-6; cdr3_aa: CASSLMTGLRDTQYF
j_call: TRBJ2-1; v_call: TRBV7-9; cdr3_aa: CASSLQGNEQFF
j_call: TRBJ1-2; v_call: TRBV29-1; cdr3_aa: CSVGWGSPTPWHGYTF
j_call: TRBJ1-2; v_call: TRBV29-1; cdr3_aa: CSGDRANGGYTF
j_call: TRBJ1-1; v_call: TRBV12-3/TRBV12-4; cdr3_aa: CASVGEGRTEAFF
j_call: TRBJ1-2; v_call: TRBV21-1; cdr3_aa: CASSKAPTRSYTF
j_call: TRBJ2-2; v_call: TRBV29-1; cdr3_aa: CSAPDRNTGELFF
j_call: TRBJ1-3; v_call: TRBV12-3/TRBV12-4; cdr3_aa: CASNSPPDRGNTIYF
j_call: TRBJ2-1; v_call: TRBV7-6; cdr3_aa: CASSLGPSVSPYNEQFF
j_call: TRBJ2-7; v_call: TRBV7-7; cdr3_aa: CASSPVNKGNEQYF
j_call: TRBJ1-1; v_call: TRBV5-1; cdr3_aa: CASSWSGGGTEAFF
j_call: TRBJ2-3; v_call: TRBV6-5; cdr3_aa: CASSYSWGLRDTDTQYF
j_call: TRBJ2-7; v_call: TRBV5-1; cdr3_aa: CASSLMLPGPYEQYF
j_call: TRBJ2-1; v_call: TRBV12-3/TRBV12-4; cdr3_aa: CASSLEETGGYYNEQFF
j_call: TRBJ1-1; v_call: TRBV7-3; cdr3_aa: CASSFSIVTEAFF
j_call: TRBJ2-7; v_call: TRBV30; cdr3_aa: CAWSDSGGPYEQYF
j_call: TRBJ2-1; v_call: TRBV3-1; cdr3_aa: CASSGPRFDGQFF
j_call: TRBJ2-4; v_call: TRBV15; cdr3_aa: CATSRAPTGSWNIQYF
j_call: TRBJ2-7; v_call: TRBV28; cdr3_aa: CASSPPITGAGDEQYF
j_call: TRBJ1-6; v_call: TRBV4-3; cdr3_aa: CASSHSLGSPSNSPLHF
j_call: TRBJ2-7; v_call: TRBV5-1; cdr3_aa: CASSMPGNEQYF
j_call: TRBJ1-5; v_call: TRBV15; cdr3_aa: CATSTTGGRNQPQHF
j_call: TRBJ2-3; v_call: TRBV6-5; cdr3_aa: CASSVFGGSDTQYF
j_call: TRBJ2-7; v_call: TRBV29-1; cdr3_aa: CSVEDRPYEQYF
j_call: TRBJ1-1; v_call: TRBV7-6; cdr3_aa: CASSLAGGGTEAFF
j_call: TRBJ1-2; v_call: TRBV25-1; cdr3_aa: CASSDSGTGAGYTF
j_call: TRBJ2-6; v_call: TRBV7-9; cdr3_aa: CASSPKTGGSSGANVLTF
j_call: TRBJ2-3; v_call: TRBV20-1; cdr3_aa: CSAREGTSPTDTQYF
j_call: TRBJ1-5; v_call: TRBV7-6; cdr3_aa: CASSTPGTGGVGNQPQHF